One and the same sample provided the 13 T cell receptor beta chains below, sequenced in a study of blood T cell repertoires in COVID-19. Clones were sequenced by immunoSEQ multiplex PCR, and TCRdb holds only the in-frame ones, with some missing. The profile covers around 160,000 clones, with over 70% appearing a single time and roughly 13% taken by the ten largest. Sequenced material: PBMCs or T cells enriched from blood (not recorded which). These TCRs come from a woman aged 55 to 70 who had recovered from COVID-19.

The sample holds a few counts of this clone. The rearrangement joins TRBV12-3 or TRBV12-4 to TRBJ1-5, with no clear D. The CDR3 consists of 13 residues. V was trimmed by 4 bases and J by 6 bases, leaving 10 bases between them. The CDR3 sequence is CASSYLLSQPQHF. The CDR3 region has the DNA TGTGCCAGCAGTTATCTTTTGAGTCAGCCCCAGCATTTT.

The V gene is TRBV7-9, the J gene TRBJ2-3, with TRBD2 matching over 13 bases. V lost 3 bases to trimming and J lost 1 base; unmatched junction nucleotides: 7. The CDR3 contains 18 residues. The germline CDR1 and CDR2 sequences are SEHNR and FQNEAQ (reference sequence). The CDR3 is CASSFKWGTSGGTDTQYF. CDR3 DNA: TGTGCCAGCAGCTTCAAATGGGGGACTAGCGGGGGCACAGATACGCAGTATTTT.

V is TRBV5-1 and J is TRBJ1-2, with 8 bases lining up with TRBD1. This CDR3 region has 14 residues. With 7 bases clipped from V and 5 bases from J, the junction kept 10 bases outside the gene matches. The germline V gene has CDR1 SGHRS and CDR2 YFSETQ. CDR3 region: CASGGQGSVYGYTF. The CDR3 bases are TGCGCCAGCGGAGGACAGGGTAGTGTTTATGGCTACACCTTC.

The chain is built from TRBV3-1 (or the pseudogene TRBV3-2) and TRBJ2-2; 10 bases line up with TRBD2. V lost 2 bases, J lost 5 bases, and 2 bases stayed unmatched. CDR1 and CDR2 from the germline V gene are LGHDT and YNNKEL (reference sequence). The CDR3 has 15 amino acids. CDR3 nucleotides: TGTGCCAGCAGCCAATCGGGACTAGCGACCGGGGAGCTGTTTTTT. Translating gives CASSQSGLATGELFF.

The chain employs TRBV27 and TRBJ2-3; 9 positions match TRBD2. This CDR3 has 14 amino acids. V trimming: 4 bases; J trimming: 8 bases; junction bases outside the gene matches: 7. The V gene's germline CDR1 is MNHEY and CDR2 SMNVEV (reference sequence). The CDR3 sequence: CASSSLAGRGTQYF. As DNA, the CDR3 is TGTGCCAGCAGTTCGCTAGCGGGACGAGGTACGCAGTATTTT.

The CDR3 sequence is CATGREGSYNEQFF. The CDR3 DNA sequence: TGTGCCACCGGGCGGGAGGGGTCATACAATGAGCAGTTCTTC. This chain uses TRBV6-5 with TRBJ2-1; TRBD2 agrees at 9 bases. Trimming removed 10 bases from V and 4 bases from J; junction bases left unmatched: 8. CDR1 MNHEY and CDR2 SVGAGI come from the germline V gene. The CDR3 extends over 14 amino acids.

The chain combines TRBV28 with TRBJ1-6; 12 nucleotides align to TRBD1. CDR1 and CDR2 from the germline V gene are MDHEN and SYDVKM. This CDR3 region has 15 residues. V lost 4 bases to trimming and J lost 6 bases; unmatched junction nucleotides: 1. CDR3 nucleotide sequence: TGTGCCAGCAGTTCGGGACAGGGGGCTAATTCACCCCTCCACTTT. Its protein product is CASSSGQGANSPLHF.

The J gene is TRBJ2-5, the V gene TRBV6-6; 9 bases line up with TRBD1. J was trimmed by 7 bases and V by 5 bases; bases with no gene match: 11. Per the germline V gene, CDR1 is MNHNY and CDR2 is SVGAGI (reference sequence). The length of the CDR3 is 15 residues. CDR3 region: CASSDPGTGYRTQYF. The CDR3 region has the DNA TGTGCCAGCAGTGATCCCGGGACAGGGTACAGGACCCAGTACTTC.

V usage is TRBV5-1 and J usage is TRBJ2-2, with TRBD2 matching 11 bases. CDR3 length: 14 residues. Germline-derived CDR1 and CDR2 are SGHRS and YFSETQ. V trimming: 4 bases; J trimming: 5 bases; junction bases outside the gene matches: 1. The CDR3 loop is CASSGTSGTGELFF. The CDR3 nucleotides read TGCGCCAGCAGCGGGACTAGCGGAACCGGGGAGCTGTTTTTT. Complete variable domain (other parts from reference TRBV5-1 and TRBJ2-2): KAGVTQTPRYLIKTRGQQVTLSCSPISGHRSVSWYQQTPGQGLQFLFEYFSETQRNKGNFPGRFSGRQFSNSRSEMNVSTLELGDSALYLCASSGTSGTGELFFGEGSRLTVL.

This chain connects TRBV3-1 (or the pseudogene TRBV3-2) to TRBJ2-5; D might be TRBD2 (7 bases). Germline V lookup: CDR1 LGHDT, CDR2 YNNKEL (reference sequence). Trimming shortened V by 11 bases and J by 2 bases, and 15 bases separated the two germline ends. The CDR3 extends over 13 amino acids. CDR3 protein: CAAGGGAQETQYF. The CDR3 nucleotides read TGTGCCGCAGGAGGGGGGGCGCAAGAGACCCAGTACTTC.

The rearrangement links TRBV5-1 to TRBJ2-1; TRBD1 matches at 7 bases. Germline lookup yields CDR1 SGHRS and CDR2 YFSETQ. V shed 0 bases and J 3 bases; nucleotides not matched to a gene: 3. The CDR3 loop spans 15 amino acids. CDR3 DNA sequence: TGCGCCAGCAGCTTGGTTGGGACAGACTACAATGAGCAGTTCTTC. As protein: CASSLVGTDYNEQFF.

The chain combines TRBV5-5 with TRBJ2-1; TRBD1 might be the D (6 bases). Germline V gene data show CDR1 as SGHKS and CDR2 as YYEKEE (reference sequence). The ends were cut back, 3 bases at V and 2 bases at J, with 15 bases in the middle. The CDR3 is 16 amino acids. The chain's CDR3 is CASSYAADRPYNEQFF. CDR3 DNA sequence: TGTGCCAGCAGCTATGCAGCGGACAGACCCTACAATGAGCAGTTCTTC. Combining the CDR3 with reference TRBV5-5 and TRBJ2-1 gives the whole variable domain DAGVTQSPTHLIKTRGQQVTLRCSPISGHKSVSWYQQVLGQGPQFIFQYYEKEERGRGNFPDRFSARQFPNYSSELNVNALLLGDSALYLCASSYAADRPYNEQFFGPGTRLTVL.

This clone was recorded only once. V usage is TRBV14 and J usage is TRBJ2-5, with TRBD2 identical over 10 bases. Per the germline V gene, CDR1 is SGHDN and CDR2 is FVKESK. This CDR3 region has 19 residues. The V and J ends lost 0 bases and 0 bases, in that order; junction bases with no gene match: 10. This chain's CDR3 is CASSQEWASGGSYQETQYF. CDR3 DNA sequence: TGTGCCAGCAGCCAAGAGTGGGCTAGCGGGGGATCGTACCAAGAGACCCAGTACTTC.